This TCR beta chain was documented in a study of persistence of HIV-infected CD4 T cells. Stimulation used approximately 9.6 ug/mL lysate from CMV-infected fibroblasts. Sorting selected CD4+ T cells upregulating both CD40 ligand and CD69. Whole-study findings and limits: CMV- and Gag-responding cells had lower TCRbeta richness than CD3/CD28-responding cells.

CDR1 LGHDT and CDR2 YNNKEL come from the germline V gene (reference sequence). V was shortened by 1 base and J by 4 bases, with 14 bases between the two germline ends. This CDR3 comprises 16 residues. For this clone: No antigen is known for it.

This was the immunoSEQ version 4 assay in survey mode. Template was genomic DNA at approximately 10 ng/uL, with up to about 1 ug used per sample. Clones were read by immunoSEQ multiplex PCR, and TCRdb kept only the in-frame ones, dropping some. Among just under 20,000 clones listed, approximately 78% were seen once. The TCR was taken from an adult man with HIV who was CMV-seropositive. Sequencing was performed on CD4+ T cells sorted from PBMCs after 18-hour stimulation, taken from a patient who received antiretroviral therapy. The gene calls are TRBV3-1 (or the pseudogene TRBV3-2) and TRBJ2-1; D gene unclear. For the CDR3, the DNA is TGTGCCAGCAGCCAAGGGCCCTCTGGCGGATACAATGAGCAGTTCTTC. It yields the protein CASSQGPSGGYNEQFF.